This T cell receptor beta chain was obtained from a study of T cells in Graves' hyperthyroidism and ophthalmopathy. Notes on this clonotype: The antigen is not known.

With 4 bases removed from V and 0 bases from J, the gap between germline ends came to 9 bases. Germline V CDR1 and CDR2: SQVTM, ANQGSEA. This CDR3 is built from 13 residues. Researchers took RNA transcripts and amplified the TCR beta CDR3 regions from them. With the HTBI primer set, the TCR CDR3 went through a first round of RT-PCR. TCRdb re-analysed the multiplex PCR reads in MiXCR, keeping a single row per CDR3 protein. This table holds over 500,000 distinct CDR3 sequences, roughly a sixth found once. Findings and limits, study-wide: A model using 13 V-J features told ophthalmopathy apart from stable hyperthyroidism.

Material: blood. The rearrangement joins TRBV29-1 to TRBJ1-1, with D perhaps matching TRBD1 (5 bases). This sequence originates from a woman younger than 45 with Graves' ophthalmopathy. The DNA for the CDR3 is TGCAGCGTTGTCCACAGGTTGAACACTGAAGCTTTCTTT. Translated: CSVVHRLNTEAFF. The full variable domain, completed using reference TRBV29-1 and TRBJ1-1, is SAVISQKPSRDICQRGTSLTIQCQVDSQVTMMFWYRQQPGQSLTLIATANQGSEATYESGFVIDKFPISRPNLTFSTLTVSNMSPEDSSIYLCSVVHRLNTEAFFGQGTRLTVV.